These T cell receptor beta chains were read from a single sample in a study of control samples from healthy donors and cancer patients. TCRdb's table, derived via immunoSEQ multiplex PCR, lists solely in-frame clones and lacks some. The sample carries tens of thousands of clones, around 70% recorded once. The sequenced sample consisted of formalin-fixed, paraffin-embedded tissue. The source is a male donor with melanoma. CDR3s include the opening cysteine and the closing phenylalanine or tryptophan. A D gene is named only where the DNA matches it firmly. Size is omitted from some rows. Given values are once, few, many or a class for expanded clones.

j_call clone_size d_call v_call cdr3_nt cdr3_aa
TRBJ1-1 . . TRBV2 TGTGCCAGCAGTGCCCATGAGAACACTGAAGCTTTCTTT CASSAHENTEAFF
TRBJ2-7 . . TRBV5-4 TGTGCCAGCAGCTTGTTCCTTGGTGAGCAGTACTTC CASSLFLGEQYF
TRBJ2-3 . . TRBV30 TGTGCCTGGAGGGGGGGCCTGGATACGCAGTATTTT CAWRGGLDTQYF
TRBJ2-7 . . TRBV5-4 TGTGCCAGCAGCTCGGACAACTACGAGCAGTACTTC CASSSDNYEQYF
TRBJ2-2 . . TRBV29-1 TGCAGCGTTGAAGGGTCCGGGGAGCTGTTTTTT CSVEGSGELFF
TRBJ2-5 . . TRBV3-1/TRBV3-2 TGTGCCAGCAGCCAGAGAACGGGAACCGGGACCCCCTGGCCGTACTTC CASSQRTGTGTPWPYF
TRBJ2-5 . . TRBV28 TGTGCCAGCAGTTTTTGGTCTGGGAAAGAGACCCAGTACTTC CASSFWSGKETQYF
TRBJ1-5 . . TRBV7-9 TGTGCCAGCAGCTTAGGGTTCGGACCCCAGCATTTT CASSLGFGPQHF
TRBJ2-1 . . TRBV6-5 TGTGCCAGCAGTTACTCGAGGGGGAACTACAATGAGCAGTTCTTC CASSYSRGNYNEQFF
TRBJ2-7 . . TRBV5-1 TGCGCCAGCAGCTTGCTTGGGACCTACGAGCAGTACTTC CASSLLGTYEQYF
TRBJ2-7 . . TRBV10-3 TGTGCCATCAGTGATGGGCTAGCGAGCTACGAGCAGTACTTC CAISDGLASYEQYF
TRBJ2-7 . . TRBV20-1 TGCAGCGCTACTTACGAGCAGTACTTC CSATYEQYF
TRBJ2-5 . . TRBV3-1/TRBV3-2 TGTGCCAGCAGCCAAAGCGAGACCCAAGAGACCCAGTACTTC CASSQSETQETQYF
TRBJ2-6 once . TRBV5-1 TGCGCCAGCAGCGAGACAGTTGGAGCCAACGTCCTGACTTTC CASSETVGANVLTF
TRBJ2-7 . TRBD2 TRBV29-1 TGCAGCGTCGAAGGGACTAGCGGGAGTTTCTACGAGCAGTACTTC CSVEGTSGSFYEQYF
TRBJ2-1 few . TRBV5-1 TGCGCCAGCAGCTTCGTATACAATGAGCAGTTCTTC CASSFVYNEQFF
TRBJ1-2 once . TRBV7-2 TGTGCCAGCAGCTTACGCCATAAGCACTATGGCTACACCTTC CASSLRHKHYGYTF
TRBJ2-4 . TRBD1 TRBV7-2 TGTGCCAGCAGCACATATACAGGGGTCATAGCCAAAAACATTCAGTACTTC CASSTYTGVIAKNIQYF
TRBJ1-1 few . TRBV6-6 TGTGCCAGCAGCACCCCAGCTAACACTGAAGCTTTCTTT CASSTPANTEAFF
TRBJ1-4 . . TRBV2 TGTGCCAGCAGTCGAGGGGTGGAAAAACTGTTTTTT CASSRGVEKLFF
TRBJ2-1 . . TRBV24-1 TGTGCCACCAGTGACGGCTCCTACAATGAGCAGTTCTTC CATSDGSYNEQFF
TRBJ2-3 few . TRBV6-6 TGTGCCAGCAGTGACGACCCCTCTGGCACAGATACGCAGTATTTT CASSDDPSGTDTQYF
TRBJ2-3 . TRBD2 TRBV29-1 TGCAGCGTTGAAGGGGGGGGAGGCGTACTAGATACGCAGTATTTT CSVEGGGGVLDTQYF
TRBJ2-7 . . TRBV6-2/TRBV6-3 TGTGCCAGCAGTTACTGGAGCGGCCACTACGAGCAGTACTTC CASSYWSGHYEQYF
TRBJ2-1 . . TRBV28 TGTGCCAGCAGTGCCCCAAGGACCGTCTACAATGAGCAGTTCTTC CASSAPRTVYNEQFF
TRBJ1-3 few . TRBV7-3 TGTGCCAGCAGCTTATTTGTTGGAAACACCATATATTTT CASSLFVGNTIYF
TRBJ2-1 . . TRBV5-1 TGCGCCAGCAGCTTGGGGGGGACCCGAGAGGGCAATGAGCAGTTCTTC CASSLGGTREGNEQFF
TRBJ2-7 . . TRBV6-5 TGTGCCAGCCGGGGCCCGGGGATCGACGAGCAGTACTTC CASRGPGIDEQYF
TRBJ1-1 . . TRBV3-1/TRBV3-2 TGTGCCAGCAGCCTTGGTGGGCACACTGAAGCTTTCTTT CASSLGGHTEAFF
TRBJ2-6 . . TRBV3-1/TRBV3-2 TGTGCCAGCAGCCAAGGGTCCGGGGCCAACGTCCTGACTTTC CASSQGSGANVLTF
TRBJ2-1 . . TRBV6-1 TGTGCCAGCAGAGAAAGGGACCGGGGCACCTACAATGAGCAGTTCTTC CASRERDRGTYNEQFF
TRBJ2-7 . . TRBV25-1 TGTGCCAGCAGTTCCGGCCGCTACGAGCAGTACTTC CASSSGRYEQYF
TRBJ2-5 . TRBD1 TRBV2 TGTGCCAGCAGTCGGGACAGTTCGTACCAAGAGACCCAGTACTTC CASSRDSSYQETQYF
TRBJ1-4 . . TRBV6-6 TGTGCCAGCAGCAGAGGTTGGGCGCAAGGAGGGGAAAAACTGTTTTTT CASSRGWAQGGEKLFF
TRBJ2-1 . . TRBV20-1 TGCAGTGCTACCGATCAGGATGAGCAGTTCTTC CSATDQDEQFF
TRBJ2-7 . . TRBV11-2 TGTGCCAGCAGCCCTCCCTTTAGCGCCTCGCGGTACTTC CASSPPFSASRYF
TRBJ2-1 . . TRBV5-1 TGCGCCAGCAGTGCGGGGCGGGAAGGCTACAATGAGCAGTTCTTC CASSAGREGYNEQFF
TRBJ2-5 . TRBD2 TRBV12-5 TGTGCTAGTAGTGGGGGAGGGTTCCAAGAGACCCAGTACTTC CASSGGGFQETQYF
TRBJ2-7 . TRBD1 TRBV30 TGTGCCTGGAGTGTACTTATCGGGGACAGGGAGCGCTTC CAWSVLIGDRERF
TRBJ2-3 . . TRBV19 TGTGCCAGTAGTAAAGGGTCCACAGATACGCAGTATTTT CASSKGSTDTQYF
TRBJ2-3 . . TRBV10-2 TGCGCCAGCAGTGAGTCTTTGGGGGGAGATACGCAGTATTTT CASSESLGGDTQYF
TRBJ2-1 few . TRBV27 TGTGCCAGCAGTTCTGTTCGCGGCCCCAATGAGCAGTTCTTC CASSSVRGPNEQFF
TRBJ2-1 . . TRBV12-3/TRBV12-4 TGTGCCAGCAGTTTTGGGGGCCTTAAGTTCTTC CASSFGGLKFF
TRBJ1-2 once . TRBV6-6 TGTGCCAGCAGTGGCAGAGGTGAAGGCTACACCTTC CASSGRGEGYTF
TRBJ2-5 once . TRBV18 TGTGCCAGCTCACCAACTGGCATAAGAGAGACCCAGTACTTC CASSPTGIRETQYF
TRBJ2-7 once . TRBV19 TGTGCCAGTACTGGGCAGGGGTCCTACGAGCAGTACTTC CASTGQGSYEQYF
TRBJ2-7 . TRBD1 TRBV7-9 TGTGCCAGCAGCCCCCGACAGGGGGACTCCTACGAGCAGTACTTC CASSPRQGDSYEQYF
TRBJ1-4 . TRBD1 TRBV7-3 TGTGCCAGCAGCCCCGGACAGGGGACTAATGAAAAACTGTTTTTT CASSPGQGTNEKLFF
TRBJ2-7 . . TRBV9 TGTGCCAGCAGTCAGAGCCCGGGATCCGAGCAGTACTTC CASSQSPGSEQYF
TRBJ2-7 once TRBD1 TRBV10-1 TGCGCCAGCGGGGACAGGGTGTACGAGCAGTACTTC CASGDRVYEQYF
TRBJ2-1 . TRBD2 TRBV25-1 TGTGCCAGCAGTGGGGGACTAGCGGGAGTAGGGAGAGATGAGCAGTTCTTC CASSGGLAGVGRDEQFF
TRBJ1-5 . . TRBV6-1 TGTGCCAGCAGTGATTCCGGGGCCCGGCCCCAGCATTTT CASSDSGARPQHF
TRBJ2-2 . . TRBV19 TGTGCCAGTAGTATAGCCGTCAGGGGGGAGCTGTTTTTT CASSIAVRGELFF
TRBJ1-3 . TRBD1 TRBV10-3 TGTGCCATCAGTGTAGGACAGGACTCTGGAAACACCATATATTTT CAISVGQDSGNTIYF
TRBJ2-1 . . TRBV7-3 TGTGCCAGCAGCTTAAGGGAGTACAATGAGCAGTTCTTC CASSLREYNEQFF